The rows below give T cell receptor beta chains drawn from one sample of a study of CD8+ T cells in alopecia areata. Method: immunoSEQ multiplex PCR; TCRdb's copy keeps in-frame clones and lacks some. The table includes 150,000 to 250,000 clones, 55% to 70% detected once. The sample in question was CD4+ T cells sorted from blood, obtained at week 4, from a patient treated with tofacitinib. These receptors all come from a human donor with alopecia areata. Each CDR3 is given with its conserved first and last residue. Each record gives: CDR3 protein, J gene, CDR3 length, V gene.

CDR3 protein: CASSPRTGVAYTQTGELFF
J gene: TRBJ2-2
CDR3 length: 19
V gene: TRBV27

CDR3 protein: CSAREVGAQHF
J gene: TRBJ1-5
CDR3 length: 11
V gene: TRBV20-1

CDR3 protein: CASSTLSGNNEQFF
J gene: TRBJ2-1
CDR3 length: 14
V gene: TRBV27

CDR3 protein: CASMVLSSYEQYF
J gene: TRBJ2-7
CDR3 length: 13
V gene: TRBV28

CDR3 protein: CASSLNRGRGYTF
J gene: TRBJ1-2
CDR3 length: 13
V gene: TRBV7-2

CDR3 protein: CASSPRTGGNNEQFF
J gene: TRBJ2-1
CDR3 length: 15
V gene: TRBV9

CDR3 protein: CASSPSGNSGNEQFF
J gene: TRBJ2-1
CDR3 length: 15
V gene: TRBV18

CDR3 protein: CASSFQGPTYEQYF
J gene: TRBJ2-7
CDR3 length: 14
V gene: TRBV5-6

CDR3 protein: CASSPGLVQETQYF
J gene: TRBJ2-5
CDR3 length: 14
V gene: TRBV9

CDR3 protein: CAISVYGLAGETQYF
J gene: TRBJ2-5
CDR3 length: 15
V gene: TRBV10-3

CDR3 protein: CASSHYNPGETQYF
J gene: TRBJ2-5
CDR3 length: 14
V gene: TRBV5-4

CDR3 protein: CATSRGGDDQPQHF
J gene: TRBJ1-5
CDR3 length: 14
V gene: TRBV15

CDR3 protein: CSVRDGTYEQYF
J gene: TRBJ2-7
CDR3 length: 12
V gene: TRBV29-1

CDR3 protein: CAWSVGRDTQYF
J gene: TRBJ2-3
CDR3 length: 12
V gene: TRBV30

CDR3 protein: CASQGGVGYTF
J gene: TRBJ1-2
CDR3 length: 11
V gene: TRBV30

CDR3 protein: CASSPQGGDGYTF
J gene: TRBJ1-2
CDR3 length: 13
V gene: TRBV27

CDR3 protein: CASSLDGPEAFF
J gene: TRBJ1-1
CDR3 length: 12
V gene: TRBV7-9

CDR3 protein: CASSSRKAYDEQYF
J gene: TRBJ2-7
CDR3 length: 14
V gene: TRBV7-2

CDR3 protein: CASSLDRAASPLHF
J gene: TRBJ1-6
CDR3 length: 14
V gene: TRBV7-8

CDR3 protein: CASSPGTDHNSPLHF
J gene: TRBJ1-6
CDR3 length: 15
V gene: TRBV4-2

CDR3 protein: CAISYGGSGNQPQHF
J gene: TRBJ1-5
CDR3 length: 15
V gene: TRBV10-3

CDR3 protein: CAWSVNRGSYNEQFF
J gene: TRBJ2-1
CDR3 length: 15
V gene: TRBV30

CDR3 protein: CASSRAGGTDTQYF
J gene: TRBJ2-3
CDR3 length: 14
V gene: TRBV25-1

CDR3 protein: CASFSLEYGYTF
J gene: TRBJ1-2
CDR3 length: 12
V gene: TRBV6-6

CDR3 protein: CASSTTGGNEQFF
J gene: TRBJ2-1
CDR3 length: 13
V gene: TRBV18

CDR3 protein: CASSESGGTYNEQFF
J gene: TRBJ2-1
CDR3 length: 15
V gene: TRBV18

CDR3 protein: CASSSLPRDRGPTKNIQYF
J gene: TRBJ2-4
CDR3 length: 19
V gene: TRBV5-1

CDR3 protein: CASSLHRQGLGDEQFF
J gene: TRBJ2-1
CDR3 length: 16
V gene: TRBV5-1

CDR3 protein: CAWSSLGTEAFF
J gene: TRBJ1-1
CDR3 length: 12
V gene: TRBV30

CDR3 protein: CAISKGETQYF
J gene: TRBJ2-5
CDR3 length: 11
V gene: TRBV10-3

CDR3 protein: CSVRTSAGLHYEQYF
J gene: TRBJ2-7
CDR3 length: 15
V gene: TRBV29-1

CDR3 protein: CASSVSGVSYNEQFF
J gene: TRBJ2-1
CDR3 length: 15
V gene: TRBV9

CDR3 protein: CSVERISGPPFSSYNEQFF
J gene: TRBJ2-1
CDR3 length: 19
V gene: TRBV29-1

CDR3 protein: CSARDSNEQFF
J gene: TRBJ2-1
CDR3 length: 11
V gene: TRBV20-1

CDR3 protein: CASTGSSYEQYF
J gene: TRBJ2-7
CDR3 length: 12
V gene: TRBV27

CDR3 protein: CASSQARRGANTGELFF
J gene: TRBJ2-2
CDR3 length: 17
V gene: TRBV4-2

CDR3 protein: CASSPGQSWDTQYF
J gene: TRBJ2-3
CDR3 length: 14
V gene: TRBV4-2

CDR3 protein: CAWSYLRGTGANVLTF
J gene: TRBJ2-6
CDR3 length: 16
V gene: TRBV30

CDR3 protein: CASSQDPPGSNQPQHF
J gene: TRBJ1-5
CDR3 length: 16
V gene: TRBV4-1

CDR3 protein: CASSQYSTNEKLFF
J gene: TRBJ1-4
CDR3 length: 14
V gene: TRBV23-1

CDR3 protein: CASSIPGTGVDGYTF
J gene: TRBJ1-2
CDR3 length: 15
V gene: TRBV25-1

CDR3 protein: CASSHIGQGADTQYF
J gene: TRBJ2-3
CDR3 length: 15
V gene: TRBV4-2

CDR3 protein: CASSGLPDSYGYTF
J gene: TRBJ1-2
CDR3 length: 14
V gene: TRBV25-1

CDR3 protein: CASSSSGTANYGYTF
J gene: TRBJ1-2
CDR3 length: 15
V gene: TRBV7-9

CDR3 protein: CASSQDGGNSPLHF
J gene: TRBJ1-6
CDR3 length: 14
V gene: TRBV4-3

CDR3 protein: CATRPSGDTGELFF
J gene: TRBJ2-2
CDR3 length: 14
V gene: TRBV19

CDR3 protein: CAWRTTPTVPIAKNIQYF
J gene: TRBJ2-4
CDR3 length: 18
V gene: TRBV30

CDR3 protein: CASSVTLAGGIGEQFF
J gene: TRBJ2-1
CDR3 length: 16
V gene: TRBV9

CDR3 protein: CASSDGREFTGELFF
J gene: TRBJ2-2
CDR3 length: 15
V gene: TRBV2

CDR3 protein: CASSSYDTPQGNYGYTF
J gene: TRBJ1-2
CDR3 length: 17
V gene: TRBV5-6

CDR3 protein: CASSLVGQGEGGYTF
J gene: TRBJ1-2
CDR3 length: 15
V gene: TRBV7-6

CDR3 protein: CASSPQNSPLHF
J gene: TRBJ1-6
CDR3 length: 12
V gene: TRBV18

CDR3 protein: CGGGTDTQYF
J gene: TRBJ2-3
CDR3 length: 10
V gene: TRBV29-1

CDR3 protein: CAGTRGGNTIYF
J gene: TRBJ1-3
CDR3 length: 12
V gene: TRBV30

CDR3 protein: CASSQDRGWNGELFF
J gene: TRBJ2-2
CDR3 length: 15
V gene: TRBV4-2

CDR3 protein: CASSLASFPPNVLTF
J gene: TRBJ2-6
CDR3 length: 15
V gene: TRBV5-6

CDR3 protein: CSVRKGRTGELFF
J gene: TRBJ2-2
CDR3 length: 13
V gene: TRBV29-1

CDR3 protein: CASSLAGLRETQYF
J gene: TRBJ2-5
CDR3 length: 14
V gene: TRBV7-7

CDR3 protein: CASSFQPGSQFF
J gene: TRBJ2-1
CDR3 length: 12
V gene: TRBV7-8

CDR3 protein: CASSTDRYEQFF
J gene: TRBJ2-1
CDR3 length: 12
V gene: TRBV5-1